The clone carrying this T cell receptor beta chain occurred a few times. The sample's time point: after dendritic cell vaccination, including at tumor progression/relapse. Fresh-frozen tumor tissue and more than two years of survival data were available for all. In germline, CDR1 is LNHDA, CDR2 SQIVND (reference sequence). This CDR3 spans 18 amino acids. Losses at the gene ends were 5 bases for V and 3 bases for J; bases not matched to a gene: 17. The record originates from a study of glioma-infiltrating T cells after dendritic cell vaccination. Using immunoSEQ multiplex PCR, the repertoire was profiled, and TCRdb retains in-frame clones only, with some absent. This table holds about 90,000 clones, less than 90% found once.

Here the sequenced sample was blood, taken after dendritic cell vaccination. This receptor was taken from a human donor with glioblastoma. The chain has TRBV19 and TRBJ2-3, with 7 nucleotides matching TRBD1. CDR3 amino acids: CASSLQSGTDAFTDTQYF. In nucleotides, the CDR3 is TGTGCCAGTAGTCTCCAATCCGGGACAGACGCGTTTACAGATACGCAGTATTTT.